One sample yielded the 21 T cell receptor beta chains listed below, sequenced in a study of spatial heterogeneity in lung cancer (dated by TCRdb to between 2017 and 2020). General findings and caveats noted by the study authors: The tumor nonsynonymous mutation count correlated with the number of expanded alpha and beta TCRs within the tumor.

These receptors lack a known antigen. Libraries came from 5' RACE. The sample was run on a NextSeq 500. The public reads were reanalyzed by TCRdb: fastp trimming at Q25, MiXCR alignment, in-frame beta chains only. When rows share a CDR3 protein, they turn into one entry using the most common DNA and genes. The sample table shows about 19,000 distinct CDR3 sequences, and 9.6% are seen once. The ten biggest clones cover about 20% of the sample. The sample's time point, from its label and the paper: sample taken at primary tumor resection. The starting material was lung tumor tissue, obtained at surgery. The receptors stem from a female donor with early-stage non-small cell lung cancer.

This clonotype showed up many times. The library was built for alpha chains, so this beta chain is an off-target read and its size means little. The rearrangement links TRBV28 to TRBJ2-3, with D possibly matching TRBD2 (5 bases). The CDR3 totals 13 residues. CDR1 MDHEN and CDR2 SYDVKM come from the germline V gene. Trimming took 3 bases from V and 6 from J, leaving 10 bases between them. The CDR3 loop reads CASSLYPSDTQYF. CDR3 DNA sequence: TGTGCCAGCAGTTTGTATCCTAGCGATACGCAGTATTTT. Using reference TRBV28 and TRBJ2-3 for the parts outside the CDR3, the full variable domain is DVKVTQSSRYLVKRTGEKVFLECVQDMDHENMFWYRQDPGLGLRLIYFSYDVKMKEKGDIPEGYSVSREKKERFSLILESASTNQTSMYLCASSLYPSDTQYFGPGTRLTVL.

As for this clonotype: Since the library was made to target alpha chains, this beta chain is a stray read and its abundance is not meaningful. The V call is TRBV28, the J call TRBJ1-1; D uncertain. This CDR3 has 12 residues. Trimming removed 2 bases from V and 1 base from J, with 2 bases in between. The V gene's germline CDR1 is MDHEN and CDR2 SYDVKM. The CDR3 loop reads CASSLQNTEAFF. DNA for the CDR3: TGTGCCAGCAGTTTACAGAACACTGAAGCTTTCTTT.

In the case of this clonotype: Being off target in a library aimed at alpha chains, this beta chain has a size of little meaning. V is TRBV19 and J is TRBJ1-6; D is undetermined. The germline V gene has CDR1 LNHDA and CDR2 SQIVND (reference sequence). V was cut by 4 bases and J by 0 bases, with 10 bases left in between. The CDR3 has 16 amino acids. The CDR3 bases are TGTGCCAGTAGTAAACCGCAAAGCTCCTATAATTCACCCCTCCACTTT. Translation gives CASSKPQSSYNSPLHF. The full variable domain, its missing parts supplied by reference TRBV19 and TRBJ1-6, is DGGITQSPKYLFRKEGQNVTLSCEQNLNHDAMYWYRQDPGQGLRLIYYSQIVNDFQKGDIAEGYSVSREKKESFPLTVTSAQKNPTAFYLCASSKPQSSYNSPLHFGNGTRLTVT.

This clonotype has a count of ten or more. A library made for alpha chains picked up this beta chain off target, so its size means little. This chain uses TRBV5-1 with TRBJ2-1, with D unclear. Between the trimmed V and J ends, which lost 0 bases and 6 bases, there was a span of 7 bases. Looked up from germline, CDR1 is SGHRS and CDR2 is YFSETQ. CDR3 length: 13 residues. The CDR3 is CASSLDLVNEQFF. For the CDR3, the DNA is TGCGCCAGCAGCTTGGATTTGGTCAATGAGCAGTTCTTC.

Regarding this clonotype: Being off target in a library aimed at alpha chains, this beta chain has a size of little meaning. The chain employs TRBV3-1 and TRBJ2-1, with TRBD2 matching over 12 bases. This CDR3 comprises 17 residues. Germline CDR1 is LGHDT and CDR2 is YNNKEL (reference sequence). With V trimmed by 4 bases and J by 7 bases, 11 bases remained unmatched. CDR3 protein: CASSPGASGGARNEQFF. The CDR3 bases are TGTGCCAGCAGCCCCGGTGCTAGCGGGGGGGCCAGGAATGAGCAGTTCTTC.

This clonotype was counted ten times or more. A library made for alpha chains picked up this beta chain off target, so its size means little. This chain joins TRBV15 and TRBJ2-7, with D perhaps matching TRBD2 (5 bases). The CDR3 spans 14 residues. Germline CDR1 LNHNV, CDR2 YYDKDF (reference sequence). The V and J ends lost 4 bases and 5 bases respectively, with 15 bases between them. The DNA for the CDR3 is TGTGCCACCAGCAAGGACTTCTCGGTCCACGAGCAGTACTTC. Residues: CATSKDFSVHEQYF.

This clonotype was observed at least ten times. This beta chain is a stray read from a library made for alpha chains; its abundance is not meaningful. V is TRBV28 and J is TRBJ1-5; no reliable D call. Per the germline V gene, CDR1 is MDHEN and CDR2 is SYDVKM. With 10 bases removed from V and 6 bases from J, the gap between germline ends came to 19 bases. This CDR3 is built from 14 residues. The DNA for the CDR3 is TGTGCCAATTCCCCGCGCGCCGGAGGTCAGCCCCAGCATTTT. This codes for CANSPRAGGQPQHF. The full variable domain, with the rest looked up from reference TRBV28 and TRBJ1-5, is DVKVTQSSRYLVKRTGEKVFLECVQDMDHENMFWYRQDPGLGLRLIYFSYDVKMKEKGDIPEGYSVSREKKERFSLILESASTNQTSMYLCANSPRAGGQPQHFGDGTRLSIL.

Ten or more counts support this clonotype. Because the library targeted alpha chains, this beta chain is an off-target read whose size means little. The V gene is TRBV5-1, the J gene TRBJ2-7; no clear D gene. CDR3 length equals 14 residues. V lost 0 bases and J 4 bases, leaving 11 bases between the germline ends. The V gene's germline CDR1 is SGHRS and CDR2 YFSETQ. Here the CDR3 reads CASSLAVSKYEQYF. Here the CDR3 DNA reads TGCGCCAGCAGCTTGGCCGTCAGCAAATACGAGCAGTACTTC.

A word on this clonotype: This beta chain is a stray read from a library made for alpha chains; its abundance is not meaningful. The chain combines TRBV20-1 with TRBJ1-1; TRBD1 might be the D (5 bases). Germline values: CDR1 DFQATT, CDR2 SNEGSKA (reference sequence). Trimming shortened V by 5 bases and J by 1 base, and 11 bases separated the two germline ends. The CDR3 has 13 amino acids. DNA of the CDR3: TGCAGTGCTTGGGGGGAGGCGAACACTGAAGCTTTCTTT. Translated, it gives CSAWGEANTEAFF.

Sample share makes this clonotype medium-sized. Being off target in a library aimed at alpha chains, this beta chain has a size of little meaning. CDR3 nucleotide sequence: TGTGCCAGCAGCTTAGAGACAAGGTCCGCCTTCTTT. It is translated as CASSLETRSAFF. The chain couples TRBV7-2 to TRBJ1-1; D uncertain. Germline V gene data show CDR1 as SGHTA and CDR2 as FQGNSA. V dropped 1 base and J dropped 14 bases, with 14 bases sitting between them. The CDR3 has 12 amino acids.

This clonotype was picked up many times. The junction departs from the called germline gene at one end, perhaps through a read error. Because this beta chain is a stray read in a library intended to capture alpha chains, its abundance should not be given much weight. This chain connects TRBV6-1 to TRBJ2-3; TRBD2 matches 7 bases. The CDR3 contains 15 residues. Germline CDR1 and CDR2: MNHNS and SASEGT. The CDR3 nucleotides read TGTGCCAGCAGTAAAGCGGGGCTCAGCACAGATACGCAGTATTTT. It specifies CASSKAGLSTDTQYF.

Of note for this clonotype: Within a library made for alpha chains, this beta chain is off target, and its count is uninformative. This chain uses TRBV16 with TRBJ2-3; 7 bases are a match to TRBD1. V lost 10 bases, J lost 0 bases, and 7 bases stayed unmatched. Germline V gene data show CDR1 as KGHSY and CDR2 as FQNENV. This CDR3 comprises 14 residues. The CDR3 nucleotides are TGTGCCACCAAGGGACAGCAAAGCACAGATACGCAGTATTTT. It specifies CATKGQQSTDTQYF.

In regard to this clonotype: This beta chain is off target for a library built for alpha chains, so its abundance means little. The CDR3 sequence: CSADPRQGVGTNEKLFF. The CDR3 DNA is TGCAGTGCTGACCCCCGACAGGGAGTCGGAACTAATGAAAAACTGTTTTTT. The chain carries TRBV20-1 and TRBJ1-4; 7 bases match TRBD1. CDR1 is DFQATT and CDR2 is SNEGSKA in the germline V gene (reference sequence). The CDR3 is 17 amino acids. After removal of 5 bases from V and 1 base from J, the junction contained 13 bases not matched to a gene.

The table lists this clonotype with many counts. This beta chain turned up in a library designed for alpha chains; as an off-target read, its abundance says little. The rearrangement joins TRBV3-1 to TRBJ2-7, with unresolved D. Germline V lookup: CDR1 LGHDT, CDR2 YNNKEL (reference sequence). The V gene lost 4 bases and the J gene lost 0 bases, with 7 bases spanning the gap. The CDR3 loop spans 13 amino acids. The CDR3 region has the DNA TGTGCCAGCAGCCCAGACGGCTCCTACGAGCAGTACTTC. It yields the protein CASSPDGSYEQYF.

About this clonotype itself: Since the library was made to target alpha chains, this beta chain is a stray read and its abundance is not meaningful. The genes are TRBV7-9 and TRBJ1-2; tentatively, D is TRBD1 (5 bases). The CDR3 is 12 amino acids. Trimming pared 5 bases from V and 8 bases from J, leaving 12 bases between. The germline gives CDR1 SEHNR, CDR2 FQNEAQ (reference sequence). As DNA, the CDR3 is TGTGCCAGCAGCCTCGGGACGAAAGGCTACACCTTC. Its protein is CASSLGTKGYTF.

There are a few counts of this clonotype. In a library made to pick up alpha chains, this beta chain is a stray read with a size that means little. This chain links TRBV15 with TRBJ1-6; no definite D call. The V end lost 0 bases, the J end lost 7 bases, and 16 bases lay between the germline ends. This CDR3 region has 17 residues. Germline CDR1 is LNHNV and CDR2 is YYDKDF (reference sequence). The CDR3, as DNA: TGTGCCACCAGCAGAGAAACAGTTACAGTTTTAAATTCACCCCTCCACTTT. Its translation: CATSRETVTVLNSPLHF. Together with reference TRBV15 and TRBJ1-6, the CDR3 gives the full variable domain: DAMVIQNPRYQVTQFGKPVTLSCSQTLNHNVMYWYQQKSSQAPKLLFHYYDKDFNNEADTPDNFQSRRPNTSFCFLDIRSPGLGDTAMYLCATSRETVTVLNSPLHFGNGTRLTVT.

Many counts were recorded for this clonotype. With the library built for alpha chains, this beta chain is off target and its frequency is not meaningful. The chain uses TRBV7-2 and TRBJ1-4; 8 bases match TRBD1. V dropped 5 bases and J dropped 7; count of bases not matched to a gene: 6. Germline V gene sequence: CDR1 SGHTA, CDR2 FQGNSA. The CDR3 has 14 amino acids. The CDR3 protein is CASSPTGGGEKLFF. DNA of the CDR3: TGTGCCAGCAGCCCTACAGGGGGAGGTGAAAAACTGTTTTTT.

This clonotype was picked up a small number of times. Since it is a stray read in a library aimed at alpha chains, this beta chain has a size that is not meaningful. The rearrangement links TRBV4-2 to TRBJ2-5; 9 positions agree with TRBD2. Germline CDR1 reads LGHNA; CDR2 reads YNFKEQ. V shed 0 bases and J 4 bases; nucleotides not matched to a gene: 6. The CDR3 runs to 16 residues. The CDR3 reads CASSQELGLASETQYF. For the CDR3, the DNA is TGTGCCAGCAGCCAAGAGTTGGGACTAGCTTCAGAGACCCAGTACTTC.

On this clonotype: This beta chain lies outside the target of a library built for alpha chains; its clone size means little. CDR3 nucleotide sequence: TGTGCCAGCAGCCAGAGGACTAGCGGGCAGTACTTC. Protein product: CASSQRTSGQYF. V is TRBV7-9 and J is TRBJ2-7; 10 bases are shared with TRBD2. V shed 5 bases and J 9 bases; nucleotides not matched to a gene: 4. CDR1 is SEHNR, CDR2 FQNEAQ, per germline (reference sequence). This CDR3 has 12 amino acids.

This clonotype came up once. This beta chain is an unintended read in a library built for alpha chains; its size means little. V and J are TRBV30 and TRBJ1-3, with 9 nucleotides matching TRBD1. The CDR3 covers 15 residues. The J segment lost 4 bases and the V segment lost 1 base, leaving 5 bases of the junction unmatched. Germline CDR1 is GTSNPN and CDR2 is SVGIG (reference sequence). The CDR3 reads CAWSAPDRGGNTIYF. CDR3 bases: TGTGCCTGGAGTGCCCCGGACAGGGGAGGAAACACCATATATTTT.

This clonotype was picked up a small number of times. Since it is a stray read in a library aimed at alpha chains, this beta chain has a size that is not meaningful. The rearrangement uses TRBV30 and TRBJ2-3; 7 bases agree with TRBD2. Trimming at V came to 4 bases and at J to 2 bases, leaving 6 bases not matched to a gene. CDR3 length: 14 amino acids. Germline values: CDR1 GTSNPN, CDR2 SVGIG (reference sequence). CDR3 in amino acids: CAWMSAGFTDTQYF. The CDR3 DNA sequence: TGTGCCTGGATGTCAGCGGGGTTCACAGATACGCAGTATTTT.